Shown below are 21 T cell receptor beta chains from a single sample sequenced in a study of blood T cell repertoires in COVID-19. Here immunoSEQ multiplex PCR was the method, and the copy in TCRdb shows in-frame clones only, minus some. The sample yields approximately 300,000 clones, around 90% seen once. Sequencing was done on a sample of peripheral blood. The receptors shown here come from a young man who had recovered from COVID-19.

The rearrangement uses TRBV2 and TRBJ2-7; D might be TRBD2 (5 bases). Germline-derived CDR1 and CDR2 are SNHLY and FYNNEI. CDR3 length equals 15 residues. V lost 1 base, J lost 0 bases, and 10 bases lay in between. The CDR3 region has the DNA TGTGCCAGCAGTGAAGTTATGGGGAGCTCCTACGAGCAGTACTTC. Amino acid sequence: CASSEVMGSSYEQYF.

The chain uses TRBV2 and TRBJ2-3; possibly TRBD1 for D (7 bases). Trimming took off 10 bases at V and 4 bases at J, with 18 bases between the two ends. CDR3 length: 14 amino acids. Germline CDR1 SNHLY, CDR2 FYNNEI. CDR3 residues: CAILRAGGPDTQYF. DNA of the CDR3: TGTGCCATCCTTCGGGCAGGGGGGCCAGATACGCAGTATTTT.

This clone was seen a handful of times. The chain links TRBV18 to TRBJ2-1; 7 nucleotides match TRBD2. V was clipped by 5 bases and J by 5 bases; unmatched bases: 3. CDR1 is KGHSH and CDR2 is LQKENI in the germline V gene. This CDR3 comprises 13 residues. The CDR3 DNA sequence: TGTGCCAGCTCAACTAGCGAAGACAATGAGCAGTTCTTC. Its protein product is CASSTSEDNEQFF.

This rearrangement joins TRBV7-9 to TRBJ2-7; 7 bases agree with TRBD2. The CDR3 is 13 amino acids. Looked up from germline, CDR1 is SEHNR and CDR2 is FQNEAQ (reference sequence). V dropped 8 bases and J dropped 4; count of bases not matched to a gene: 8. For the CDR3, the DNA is TGTGCCAGCCGCGGTGCGGGAGAATACGAGCAGTACTTC. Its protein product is CASRGAGEYEQYF.

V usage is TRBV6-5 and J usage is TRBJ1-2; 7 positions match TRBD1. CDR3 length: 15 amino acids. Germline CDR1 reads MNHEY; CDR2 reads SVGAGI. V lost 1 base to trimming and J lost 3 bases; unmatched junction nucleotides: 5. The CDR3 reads CASSYLGGADYGYTF. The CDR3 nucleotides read TGTGCCAGCAGTTACTTAGGGGGCGCGGACTATGGCTACACCTTC.

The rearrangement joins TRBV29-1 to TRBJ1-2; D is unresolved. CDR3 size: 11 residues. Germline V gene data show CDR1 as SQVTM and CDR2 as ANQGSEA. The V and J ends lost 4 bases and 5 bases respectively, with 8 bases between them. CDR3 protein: CSVGPQYGYTF. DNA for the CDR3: TGCAGCGTTGGGCCCCAATATGGCTACACCTTC.

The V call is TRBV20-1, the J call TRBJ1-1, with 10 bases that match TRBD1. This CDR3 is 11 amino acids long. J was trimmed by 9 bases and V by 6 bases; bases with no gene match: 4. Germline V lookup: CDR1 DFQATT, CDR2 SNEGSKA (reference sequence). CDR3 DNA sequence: TGCAGTGCCAGGGACAGGGGTAAAGCTTTCTTT. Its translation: CSARDRGKAFF.

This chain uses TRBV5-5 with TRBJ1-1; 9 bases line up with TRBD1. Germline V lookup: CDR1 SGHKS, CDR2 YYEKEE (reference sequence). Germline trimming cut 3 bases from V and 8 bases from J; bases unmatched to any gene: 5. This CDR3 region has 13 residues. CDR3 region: CASSSGQGLEAFF. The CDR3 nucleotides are TGTGCCAGCAGCTCCGGACAGGGGTTGGAAGCTTTCTTT.

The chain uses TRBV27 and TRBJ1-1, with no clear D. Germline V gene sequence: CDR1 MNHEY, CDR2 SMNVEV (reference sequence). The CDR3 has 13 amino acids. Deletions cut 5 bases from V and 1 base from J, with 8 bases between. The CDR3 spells CASSPRQNTEAFF. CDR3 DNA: TGTGCCAGCAGTCCCCGACAGAACACTGAAGCTTTCTTT.

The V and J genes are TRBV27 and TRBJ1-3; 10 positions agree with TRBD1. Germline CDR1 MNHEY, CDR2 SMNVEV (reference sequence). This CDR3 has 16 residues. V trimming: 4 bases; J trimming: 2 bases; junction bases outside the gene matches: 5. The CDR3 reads CASSWTGQGTGNTIYF. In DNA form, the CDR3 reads TGTGCCAGCAGTTGGACGGGACAGGGGACTGGAAACACCATATATTTT.

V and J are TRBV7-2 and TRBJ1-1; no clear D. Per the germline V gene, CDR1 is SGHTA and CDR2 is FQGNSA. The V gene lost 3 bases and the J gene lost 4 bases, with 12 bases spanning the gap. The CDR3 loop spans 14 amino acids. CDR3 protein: CASSLSRGRTEAFF. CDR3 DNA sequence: TGTGCCAGCAGCTTGTCCCGGGGTCGCACTGAAGCTTTCTTT.

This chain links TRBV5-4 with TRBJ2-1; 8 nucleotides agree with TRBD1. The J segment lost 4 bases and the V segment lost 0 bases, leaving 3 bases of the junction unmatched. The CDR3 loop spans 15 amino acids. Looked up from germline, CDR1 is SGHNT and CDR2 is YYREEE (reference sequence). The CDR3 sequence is CASSLGGTGYNEQFF. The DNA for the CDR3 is TGTGCCAGCAGCTTGGGGGGGACAGGTTACAATGAGCAGTTCTTC.

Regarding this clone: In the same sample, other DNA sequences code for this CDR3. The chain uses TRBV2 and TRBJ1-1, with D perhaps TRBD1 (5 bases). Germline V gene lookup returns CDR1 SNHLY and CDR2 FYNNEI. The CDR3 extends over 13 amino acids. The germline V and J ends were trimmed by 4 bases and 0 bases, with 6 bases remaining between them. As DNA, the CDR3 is TGTGCCAGCAGTGGACAGCTGAACACTGAAGCTTTCTTT. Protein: CASSGQLNTEAFF. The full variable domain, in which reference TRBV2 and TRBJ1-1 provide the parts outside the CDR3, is EPEVTQTPSHQVTQMGQEVILRCVPISNHLYFYWYRQILGQKVEFLVSFYNNEISEKSEIFDDQFSVERPDGSNFTLKIRSTKLEDSAMYFCASSGQLNTEAFFGQGTRLTVV.

CDR3 loop: CASSQEGGEQYF. In nucleotides, the CDR3 is TGCGCCAGCAGCCAAGAGGGGGGCGAGCAGTACTTC. The rearrangement links TRBV4-3 to TRBJ2-7; a weak D match, TRBD2 (6 bases). CDR1 is LGHNA and CDR2 is YSLEER in the germline V gene. Trimming pared 0 bases from V and 6 bases from J, leaving 6 bases between. CDR3 length equals 12 residues.

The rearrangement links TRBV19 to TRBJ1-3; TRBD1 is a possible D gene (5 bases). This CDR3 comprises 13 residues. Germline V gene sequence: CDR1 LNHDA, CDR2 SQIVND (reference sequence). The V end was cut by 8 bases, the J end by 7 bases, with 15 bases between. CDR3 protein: CASGGDAGNTIYF. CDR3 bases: TGTGCCAGTGGGGGGGACGCCGGGAACACCATATATTTT. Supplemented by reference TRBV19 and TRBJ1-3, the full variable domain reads DGGITQSPKYLFRKEGQNVTLSCEQNLNHDAMYWYRQDPGQGLRLIYYSQIVNDFQKGDIAEGYSVSREKKESFPLTVTSAQKNPTAFYLCASGGDAGNTIYFGEGSWLTVV.

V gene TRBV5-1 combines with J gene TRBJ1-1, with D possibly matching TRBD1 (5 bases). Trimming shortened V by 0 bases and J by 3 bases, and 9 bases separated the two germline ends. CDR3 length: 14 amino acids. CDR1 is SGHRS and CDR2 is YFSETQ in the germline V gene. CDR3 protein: CASSLEGSDTEAFF. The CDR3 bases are TGCGCCAGCAGCTTGGAGGGGTCGGACACTGAAGCTTTCTTT.

In DNA form, the CDR3 reads TGTGCCAGCAGCAAGGGAAATGGACAGAATGGACCCTACGAGCAGTACTTC. It yields the protein CASSKGNGQNGPYEQYF. The chain employs TRBV21-1 and TRBJ2-7; the D call TRBD1 from the table was never checked on the DNA. TRBV21-1 is termed a pseudogene. The CDR3 spans 17 residues.

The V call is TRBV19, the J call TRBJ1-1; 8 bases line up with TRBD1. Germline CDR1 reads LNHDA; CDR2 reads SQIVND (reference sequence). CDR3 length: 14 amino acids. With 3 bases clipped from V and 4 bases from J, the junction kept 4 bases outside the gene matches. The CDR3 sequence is CASSMRQGSTEAFF. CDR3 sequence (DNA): TGTGCCAGTAGTATGAGACAGGGGAGCACTGAAGCTTTCTTT.

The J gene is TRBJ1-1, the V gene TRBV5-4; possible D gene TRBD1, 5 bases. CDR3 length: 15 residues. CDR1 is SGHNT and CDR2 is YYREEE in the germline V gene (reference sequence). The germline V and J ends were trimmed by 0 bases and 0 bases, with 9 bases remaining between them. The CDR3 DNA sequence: TGTGCCAGCAGCTTGGCCACAGGAATGAACACTGAAGCTTTCTTT. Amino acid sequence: CASSLATGMNTEAFF.

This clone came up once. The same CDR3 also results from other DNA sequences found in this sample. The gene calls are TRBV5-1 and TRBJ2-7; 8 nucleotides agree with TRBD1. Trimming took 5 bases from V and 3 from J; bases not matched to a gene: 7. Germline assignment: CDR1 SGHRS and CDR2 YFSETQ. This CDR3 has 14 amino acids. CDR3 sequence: CASSSGTGDYEQYF. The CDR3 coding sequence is TGCGCCAGCAGTTCCGGGACAGGTGACTACGAGCAGTACTTC.

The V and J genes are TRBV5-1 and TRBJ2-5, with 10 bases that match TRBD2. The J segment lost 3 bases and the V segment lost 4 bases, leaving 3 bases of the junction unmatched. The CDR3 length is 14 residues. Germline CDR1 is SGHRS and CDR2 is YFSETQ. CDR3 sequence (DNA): TGCGCCAGCAGCCCGCTAGCGGGGGAAGAGACCCAGTACTTC. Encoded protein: CASSPLAGEETQYF.